Presented here are 14 T cell receptor beta chains from one specimen sequenced in a study of T cells in Graves' hyperthyroidism and ophthalmopathy. RNA transcripts gave rise to amplified TCR beta CDR3 regions. The study used the HTBI primer set for a first-round RT-PCR of the TCR CDR3. A single record per CDR3 protein comes from TCRdb applying MiXCR to the multiplex PCR reads. The sample consists of 500,000 to 800,000 distinct CDR3 sequences, roughly 15% of them appearing once. The sequenced sample was blood. These TCRs come from a woman aged 50 to 65 with Graves' ophthalmopathy.

This clonotype was counted at least ten times. The rearrangement uses TRBV19 and TRBJ2-2; D is tentatively TRBD1 or TRBD2 (5 bases each). This CDR3 region has 15 residues. Between the trimmed V and J ends, which lost 4 bases and 3 bases, there was a span of 12 bases. Germline CDR1 is LNHDA and CDR2 is SQIVND (reference sequence). Written as DNA, the CDR3 is TGTGCCAGTAGTAAGAGGGGTGCGGACACCGGGGAGCTGTTTTTT. This encodes CASSKRGADTGELFF. Complete variable domain (other parts from reference TRBV19 and TRBJ2-2): DGGITQSPKYLFRKEGQNVTLSCEQNLNHDAMYWYRQDPGQGLRLIYYSQIVNDFQKGDIAEGYSVSREKKESFPLTVTSAQKNPTAFYLCASSKRGADTGELFFGEGSRLTVL.

V is TRBV6-1 and J is TRBJ1-5, with no clear D. Deletions cut 8 bases from V and 0 bases from J, with 11 bases between. This CDR3 is 14 amino acids long. Germline CDR1 and CDR2: MNHNS and SASEGT. The DNA of the CDR3 is TGTGCCAGCGAATTGGGTCGTAGCAATCAGCCCCAGCATTTT. Translating gives CASELGRSNQPQHF.

This clonotype was found many times. The chain has TRBV6-2 or TRBV6-3 and TRBJ2-5; D remains ambiguous. The CDR3 has 16 residues. From germline, CDR1 is MNHEY and CDR2 SVGEGT. Trimming cost V 7 bases and J 5 bases, with 23 bases left between them. CDR3: CASTYYDTLLGETQYF. The CDR3 DNA reads TGTGCCAGCACCTACTACGACACCCTACTCGGGGAGACCCAGTACTTC.

V gene TRBV5-4 combines with J gene TRBJ1-2; 7 positions agree with TRBD1. Losses at the gene ends were 4 bases for V and 0 bases for J; bases not matched to a gene: 9. CDR3 length: 16 amino acids. Germline V gives CDR1 SGHNT, CDR2 YYREEE (reference sequence). CDR3 nucleotide sequence: TGTGCCAGCAGCCTGGACCGACAGGGATCTAACTATGGCTACACCTTC. Protein sequence: CASSLDRQGSNYGYTF.

This clonotype was counted only a few times. The chain links TRBV9 to TRBJ2-7, with D hard to call. Germline V gene lookup returns CDR1 SGDLS and CDR2 YYNGEE. Trimming cost V 0 bases and J 0 bases, with 7 bases left between them. This CDR3 spans 14 amino acids. CDR3 nucleotides: TGTGCCAGCAGCGTAGACGTCGGCTCCTACGAGCAGTACTTC. It codes for CASSVDVGSYEQYF.

This clonotype was seen at least ten times. The chain is built from TRBV10-3 and TRBJ2-3, with no clear D. Trimming cost V 2 bases and J 6 bases, with 18 bases left between them. The CDR3 runs 16 residues. CDR1 is ENHRY, CDR2 SYGVKD, per germline. In nucleotides, the CDR3 is TGTGCCATCAGTGAGGGAACATGGAGTACAACTGATACGCAGTATTTT. Its protein product is CAISEGTWSTTDTQYF.

This clonotype was counted many times. For the CDR3, the DNA is TGTGCCAGTCGGAGTCTAGCAATATACAATGAGCAGTTCTTC. Translating gives CASRSLAIYNEQFF. The V gene is TRBV2, the J gene TRBJ2-1; possibly TRBD2 for D (5 bases). CDR1 and CDR2 from the germline V gene are SNHLY and FYNNEI. V was trimmed by 9 bases and J by 4 bases, leaving 16 bases between them. The CDR3 has 14 amino acids.

In this sample, this clonotype turned up many times. This chain connects TRBV20-1 to TRBJ2-2; tentative D call: TRBD2 (6 bases). In germline, CDR1 is DFQATT, CDR2 SNEGSKA (reference sequence). The V and J ends lost 1 base and 0 bases respectively, with 21 bases between them. The CDR3 sequence is 19 residues long. CDR3 bases: TGCAGTGCTAGAGGGGGTGGCATTAGCGGAGTCGCGAACACCGGGGAGCTGTTTTTT. Protein sequence: CSARGGGISGVANTGELFF.

The rearrangement links TRBV4-3 to TRBJ2-7, with D possibly TRBD1 on 6 matching bases. V was shortened by 2 bases and J by 2 bases, with 16 bases between the two germline ends. CDR1 and CDR2 from the germline V gene are LGHNA and YSLEER. The CDR3 spans 16 residues. The CDR3 bases are TGCGCCAGCAGCCAACAATTACAGGGTTTAACCTACGAGCAGTACTTC. This codes for CASSQQLQGLTYEQYF.

The J gene is TRBJ2-7, the V gene TRBV4-3; 11 bases are a match to TRBD1. J lost 5 bases, V lost 1 base, and 1 base had no gene match. Germline values: CDR1 LGHNA, CDR2 YSLEER. This CDR3 has 14 residues. DNA of the CDR3: TGCGCCAGCAGCCAAGGGGACAGGGGGAACGAGCAGTACTTC. Protein sequence: CASSQGDRGNEQYF.

This clonotype was recorded many times. This chain joins TRBV11-1 and TRBJ2-3, with D possibly called TRBD1 or TRBD2 (6 bases each). Germline CDR1 reads SGHAT; CDR2 reads FQDESV (reference sequence). There are 16 residues in the CDR3. Trimming took 1 base from V and 2 from J, leaving 13 bases between them. CDR3 nucleotide sequence: TGTGCCAGCAGCTTAGGGCGGGACATATACACAGATACGCAGTATTTT. Residues: CASSLGRDIYTDTQYF.

This clonotype was seen repeatedly, ten times or more. This chain links TRBV7-3 with TRBJ1-6; TRBD1 aligns across 9 bases. Germline V gives CDR1 SGHTA, CDR2 FQGTGA. This CDR3 contains 15 residues. Trimming at V came to 4 bases and at J to 10 bases, leaving 8 bases not matched to a gene. CDR3 sequence reads: CASSWYRGRGSPLHF. The CDR3 nucleotides are TGTGCCAGCAGCTGGTACAGGGGGCGTGGGTCACCCCTCCACTTT.

In its sample, this clonotype was seen many times. This chain joins TRBV27 and TRBJ1-6, with a weak D call TRBD1 (6 bases). Trimming stripped 7 bases from V and 0 bases from J, with 13 bases between. CDR3 size: 16 residues. Germline V gives CDR1 MNHEY, CDR2 SMNVEV (reference sequence). The CDR3 DNA reads as TGTGCCAGCACCCGAGACAGGAGCTCCTATAATTCACCCCTCCACTTT. The encoded protein is CASTRDRSSYNSPLHF.

The chain uses TRBV5-1 and TRBJ1-1; D possibly corresponds to TRBD1 (6 bases). CDR1 is SGHRS and CDR2 is YFSETQ in the germline V gene. The CDR3 has 18 amino acids. Trimming pared 4 bases from V and 2 bases from J, leaving 24 bases between. The CDR3 is CASSTGQNTRLDNTEAFF. For the CDR3, the DNA is TGCGCCAGCAGCACCGGACAGAATACCCGCTTGGATAACACTGAAGCTTTCTTT.